The 24 T cell receptor beta chains below come from one sample, sequenced in a study of CD8 T cells in Susac syndrome. Random hexamers were used to reverse transcribe roughly 0.5 to 1 ug of RNA. TCRdb re-called the immunoSEQ multiplex PCR reads through MiXCR, storing one row per CDR3 protein. The repertoire holds about 130,000 distinct CDR3 sequences, approximately 95% seen once, with under 0.2% in the top ten. Sequencing was done on a sample of CD8+ T cells from PBMCs. These receptors were taken from a human donor with Susac syndrome.

The rearrangement uses TRBV6-1 and TRBJ2-2; the match to TRBD2 covers 10 bases. The junction had 5 bases not matched to a gene; V was cut back by 6 bases and J by 7 bases. This CDR3 is 14 amino acids long. CDR1 and CDR2 from the germline V gene are MNHNS and SASEGT. The CDR3 spells CASSSGLAVGELFF. The CDR3 DNA reads as TGTGCCAGCAGCTCCGGACTAGCGGTCGGGGAGCTGTTTTTT.

CDR3: CASSEGVRTQETQYF. CDR3 bases: TGTGCCAGCAGCGAAGGGGTCCGGACACAAGAGACCCAGTACTTC. V and J are TRBV3-1 and TRBJ2-5; the D gene is possibly TRBD1 (5 bases). This CDR3 contains 15 residues. With 5 bases removed from V and 2 bases from J, the gap between germline ends came to 15 bases. Germline V gives CDR1 LGHDT, CDR2 YNNKEL (reference sequence).

This clonotype was detected once. The J gene is TRBJ2-3, the V gene TRBV7-6; 10 bases align to TRBD2. The CDR3 totals 16 residues. Germline V gene data show CDR1 as SGHVS and CDR2 as FNYEAQ. J was trimmed by 5 bases and V by 1 base; bases with no gene match: 6. The CDR3 bases are TGTGCCAGCAGCTTAGAAGCGGGAGGGCGGGGAGATACGCAGTATTTT. This codes for CASSLEAGGRGDTQYF.

V gene TRBV12-3 or TRBV12-4 combines with J gene TRBJ1-1; the D is unclear. CDR3 length: 11 amino acids. The V gene lost 2 bases and the J gene lost 8 bases, with 6 bases spanning the gap. CDR3 nucleotide sequence: TGTGCCAGCAGTTTATCAGAGGAAGCTTTCTTT. Its translation is CASSLSEEAFF.

The chain recombines TRBV7-9 with TRBJ1-4, with D possibly TRBD1 on 6 matching bases. V dropped 4 bases and J dropped 7 bases, with 13 bases sitting between them. Germline CDR1 and CDR2: SEHNR and FQNEAQ (reference sequence). CDR3 length equals 14 residues. CDR3 residues: CASSSDSRGEKLFF. The DNA of the CDR3 is TGTGCCAGCAGCTCGGACAGTAGGGGTGAAAAACTGTTTTTT.

The chain combines TRBV6-2 or TRBV6-3 with TRBJ2-2; D remains unclear. CDR1 is MNHEY and CDR2 is SVGEGT in the germline V gene. This CDR3 is 12 amino acids long. V was clipped by 3 bases and J by 6 bases, with 5 bases between them. The CDR3 sequence: CASSYDAGELFF. CDR3 bases: TGTGCCAGCAGTTATGATGCCGGGGAGCTGTTTTTT.

The chain employs TRBV24-1 and TRBJ2-3; D is uncertain. The germline gives CDR1 KGHDR, CDR2 SFDVKD. Trimming shortened V by 5 bases and J by 6 bases, and 17 bases separated the two germline ends. CDR3 size: 15 residues. CDR3 nucleotide sequence: TGTGCCACCAGTGCGTCGCCCCATATTGGGGATACGCAGTATTTT. Protein sequence: CATSASPHIGDTQYF.

The genes are TRBV9 and TRBJ2-7; no clear D. In germline, CDR1 is SGDLS, CDR2 YYNGEE. This CDR3 region has 13 residues. V was pared by 0 bases and J by 3 bases, with 7 bases between. This chain's CDR3 is CASSVVADYEQYF. The CDR3 DNA reads as TGTGCCAGCAGCGTAGTGGCCGACTACGAGCAGTACTTC.

The gene calls are TRBV7-9 and TRBJ1-1; D may be TRBD1 (5 bases). V lost 2 bases and J lost 3, with 13 bases in between. Looked up from germline, CDR1 is SEHNR and CDR2 is FQNEAQ (reference sequence). CDR3 length: 15 amino acids. The CDR3 reads CASSLPQGMDTEAFF. The CDR3, as DNA: TGTGCCAGCAGCTTACCCCAGGGAATGGACACTGAAGCTTTCTTT.

The V gene is TRBV4-1, the J gene TRBJ2-5; 16 bases match TRBD2. Germline lookup yields CDR1 MGHRA and CDR2 YSYEKL. This CDR3 comprises 20 residues. Germline trimming cut 3 bases from V and 4 bases from J; bases unmatched to any gene: 14. The CDR3 here is CASSQGGGLAGGESSETQYF. The CDR3 DNA is TGCGCCAGCAGCCAGGGGGGGGGACTAGCGGGAGGGGAGTCGTCAGAGACCCAGTACTTC.

The chain has TRBV3-1 and TRBJ1-1, with D possibly TRBD1 on 5 matching bases. Per germline, CDR1 LGHDT and CDR2 YNNKEL (reference sequence). This CDR3 spans 13 amino acids. With 8 bases removed from V and 3 bases from J, the gap between germline ends came to 13 bases. The CDR3 loop reads CASELRGDTEAFF. The CDR3 coding sequence is TGTGCCAGCGAATTACGGGGGGACACTGAAGCTTTCTTT.

The chain carries TRBV27 and TRBJ2-7, with D perhaps given as TRBD1 or TRBD2 (5 bases each). Looked up from germline, CDR1 is MNHEY and CDR2 is SMNVEV (reference sequence). The CDR3 sequence is 15 residues long. V lost 3 bases, J lost 1 base, and 13 bases lay in between. This CDR3 reads CASSFGYGGSYEQYF. As DNA, the CDR3 is TGTGCCAGCAGTTTTGGGTATGGGGGATCCTACGAGCAGTACTTC.

The chain has TRBV5-6 and TRBJ2-1, with 9 bases that match TRBD2. V gave up 1 base and J gave up 4 bases; unmatched junction bases: 3. Looked up from germline, CDR1 is SGHDT and CDR2 is YYEEEE. CDR3 length: 15 amino acids. Here the CDR3 DNA reads TGTGCCAGCAGCTTGATTAGCGGGAGTTACAATGAGCAGTTCTTC. Its protein product is CASSLISGSYNEQFF.

This clonotype occurred once. The rearrangement joins TRBV29-1 to TRBJ1-1, with 8 nucleotides matching TRBD1. The CDR3 length is 13 residues. The germline V gene encodes CDR1 SQVTM and CDR2 ANQGSEA. The V and J ends lost 7 bases and 3 bases, in that order; junction bases with no gene match: 7. CDR3 coding DNA: TGCAGCGCCGTAAGACAGGGGTACACTGAAGCTTTCTTT. The encoded protein is CSAVRQGYTEAFF.

The chain links TRBV28 to TRBJ2-7; a weak D match, TRBD1 (5 bases). The CDR3 is made up of 14 amino acids. Germline CDR1 reads MDHEN; CDR2 reads SYDVKM. The V end was cut by 8 bases, the J end by 3 bases, with 17 bases between. The CDR3, as DNA: TGTGCCAGCGGGGCGAGACCACTAATCTACGAGCAGTACTTC. This sequence encodes CASGARPLIYEQYF.

V gene TRBV7-9 combines with J gene TRBJ2-7, with D possibly matching TRBD1 (6 bases). Between the trimmed V and J ends, which lost 2 bases and 4 bases, there was a span of 12 bases. The CDR3 extends over 14 amino acids. CDR1 SEHNR and CDR2 FQNEAQ come from the germline V gene (reference sequence). The CDR3 here is CASSLQGSRYEQYF. CDR3 in DNA: TGTGCCAGCAGCTTACAGGGGAGTCGTTACGAGCAGTACTTC. Based on the CDR3 plus reference TRBV7-9 and TRBJ2-7, the full variable domain is DTGVSQNPRHKITKRGQNVTFRCDPISEHNRLYWYRQTLGQGPEFLTYFQNEAQLEKSRLLSDRFSAERPKGSFSTLEIQRTEQGDSAMYLCASSLQGSRYEQYFGPGTRLTVT.

The chain couples TRBV20-1 to TRBJ1-5, with a possible D match to TRBD1 (6 bases). CDR3 length: 16 residues. The germline V gene has CDR1 DFQATT and CDR2 SNEGSKA (reference sequence). Trimming removed 6 bases at V and 0 bases at J, with 18 bases between. The CDR3 loop reads CSARVDSDYSNQPQHF. DNA of the CDR3: TGCAGTGCAAGGGTGGACAGCGACTATAGCAATCAGCCCCAGCATTTT.

The chain uses TRBV13 and TRBJ2-7; 7 bases line up with TRBD1. From germline, CDR1 is PRHDT and CDR2 FYEKMQ (reference sequence). CDR3 length equals 14 residues. V shed 5 bases, J shed 6 bases, and the junction held 10 bases outside the gene matches. CDR3 nucleotides: TGTGCCAGCAGCCCTAACAGGGGTGGTGCCGAGCAGTACTTC. Residues: CASSPNRGGAEQYF.

This chain connects TRBV28 to TRBJ2-7; D might be TRBD2 (6 bases). The CDR3 spans 15 residues. V was shortened by 3 bases and J by 2 bases, with 14 bases between the two germline ends. CDR1 is MDHEN, CDR2 SYDVKM, per germline. The CDR3 DNA sequence: TGTGCCAGCAGTTTGATGGAGGGAGCTACCTACGAGCAGTACTTC. Translated: CASSLMEGATYEQYF.

The chain employs TRBV20-1 and TRBJ2-2; possibly TRBD2 for D (8 bases). This CDR3 has 19 amino acids. Trimming removed 6 bases at V and 1 base at J, with 27 bases between. Germline loops: CDR1 DFQATT, CDR2 SNEGSKA (reference sequence). Written as DNA, the CDR3 is TGCAGTGCCCGAGGGACAGCCGTGACTAGCGATTTGAACACCGGGGAGCTGTTTTTT. This encodes CSARGTAVTSDLNTGELFF.

The V call is TRBV10-1, the J call TRBJ2-7; no definite D call. CDR1 is WNHNN, CDR2 SYGVQD, per germline (reference sequence). V was clipped by 2 bases and J by 1 base, with 6 bases between them. This CDR3 is built from 13 residues. The CDR3 nucleotides read TGCGCCAGCAGTGAGACATCTTCCTACGAGCAGTACTTC. Residues: CASSETSSYEQYF.

This rearrangement joins TRBV12-3 or TRBV12-4 to TRBJ2-5, with a possible D match to TRBD2 (5 bases). The CDR3 runs to 16 residues. V lost 0 bases and J lost 4, with 15 bases in between. DNA for the CDR3: TGTGCCAGCAGTTTAGCGGATCCTAGCCCCCGAGAGACCCAGTACTTC. It encodes CASSLADPSPRETQYF.

This sequence joins TRBV5-1 and TRBJ2-3; D is possibly TRBD1 (6 bases). V lost 2 bases and J 4 bases, leaving 29 bases between the germline ends. CDR1 SGHRS and CDR2 YFSETQ come from the germline V gene. The CDR3 is 20 amino acids. CDR3 nucleotide sequence: TGCGCCAGCAGCTTCCTCCTTTCCCAAGAGCGACAGGTATATGCAGATACGCAGTATTTT. This sequence encodes CASSFLLSQERQVYADTQYF.

The CDR3 protein is CASSHDDATGGRGDNEKLFF. The CDR3 DNA reads TGTGCCAGCAGCCATGACGACGCGACAGGGGGTAGAGGCGATAATGAAAAACTGTTTTTT. The genes are TRBV3-1 and TRBJ1-4, with 9 bases matching TRBD1. The germline gives CDR1 LGHDT, CDR2 YNNKEL (reference sequence). Trimming removed 3 bases from V and 4 bases from J; junction bases left unmatched: 18. CDR3 length: 20 residues.